This T cell receptor (beta chain) was retrieved from a study of neurological immune-mediated disorders. It was by 5'RACE with 10-nucleotide random UMIs that the cDNA was made. TCRdb independently ran MiXCR on the 5' RACE reads; one entry per CDR3 protein. The sample records roughly 60,000 distinct CDR3 sequences, around 9.7% being singletons. The sample's time point: longitudinal time-point 2. Unsorted libraries were generated from 2 million PBMCs. These cells had been stored in RNAlater at -80 C. The CDR3 is made up of 16 amino acids. The junction had 3 bases not matched to a gene; V was cut back by 1 base and J by 2 bases. The germline V gene has CDR1 LNHNV and CDR2 YYDKDF (reference sequence). This clonotype was recorded many times.

This receptor was identified in a man in his thirties or forties in good health. This chain joins TRBV15 and TRBJ2-2; TRBD1 agrees at 8 bases. Sequences were obtained from PBMCs. CDR3: CATSRGQGLNTGELFF. The DNA of the CDR3 is TGTGCCACCAGCAGAGGACAGGGGTTAAACACCGGGGAGCTGTTTTTT.